This T cell receptor (beta chain) emerged from a study of T cell changes during pregnancy in multiple sclerosis. Sequencing used immunoSEQ multiplex PCR; TCRdb keeps in-frame clones, though not all of them. This sample has tens of thousands of clones, with about 90% found just once. V lost 2 bases and J lost 9; bases outside the gene matches: 8. This CDR3 contains 15 residues. Germline lookup yields CDR1 SGHTA and CDR2 FQGNSA. The V and J genes are TRBV7-2 and TRBJ1-5, with TRBD1 matching over 9 bases. This TCR derives from a female donor with multiple sclerosis, enrolled in a pregnancy study. The starting material was CD4+ T cells from peripheral blood mononuclear cells, obtained after pregnancy. The CDR3 region is CASSLRQGDFRPQHF. For the CDR3, the DNA is TGTGCCAGCAGCTTACGACAGGGGGACTTTAGGCCCCAGCATTTT.